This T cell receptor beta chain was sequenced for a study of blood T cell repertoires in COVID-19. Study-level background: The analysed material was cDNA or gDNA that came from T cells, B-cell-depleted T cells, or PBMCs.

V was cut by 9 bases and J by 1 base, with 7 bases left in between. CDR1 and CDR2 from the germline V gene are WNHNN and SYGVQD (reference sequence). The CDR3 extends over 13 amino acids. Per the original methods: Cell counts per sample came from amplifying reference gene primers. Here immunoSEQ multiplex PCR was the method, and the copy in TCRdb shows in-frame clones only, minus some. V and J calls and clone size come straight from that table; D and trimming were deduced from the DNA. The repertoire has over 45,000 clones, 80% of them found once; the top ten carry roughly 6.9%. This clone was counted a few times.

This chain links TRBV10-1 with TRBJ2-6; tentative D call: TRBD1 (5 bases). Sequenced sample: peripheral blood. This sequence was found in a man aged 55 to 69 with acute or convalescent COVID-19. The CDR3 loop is CASKGSGANVLTF. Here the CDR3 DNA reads TGCGCCAGTAAGGGGTCTGGGGCCAACGTCCTGACTTTC.